The subject of this entry is one T cell receptor beta chain. This sample was taken from a study of long-term antiretroviral therapy in people with HIV. Trimming shortened V by 0 bases and J by 3 bases, and 7 bases separated the two germline ends. The CDR3 loop spans 14 amino acids. Germline V gene lookup returns CDR1 SGHRS and CDR2 YFSETQ. Runs used v3.0 of the immunoSEQ assay and were done at survey level. The method was immunoSEQ multiplex PCR; TCRdb's version includes in-frame clones alone and lacks a portion of them. The sample yields about 25,000 clones, around four fifths seen once. The V gene is TRBV5-1, the J gene TRBJ2-1; D is undetermined. This material consisted of unsorted PBMCs, taken about 4.1 years after starting antiretroviral therapy. The TCR comes from a man under 40 with HIV. CDR3 in amino acids: CASSLGDNYNEQFF. DNA of the CDR3: TGCGCCAGCAGCTTGGGAGACAACTACAATGAGCAGTTCTTC.